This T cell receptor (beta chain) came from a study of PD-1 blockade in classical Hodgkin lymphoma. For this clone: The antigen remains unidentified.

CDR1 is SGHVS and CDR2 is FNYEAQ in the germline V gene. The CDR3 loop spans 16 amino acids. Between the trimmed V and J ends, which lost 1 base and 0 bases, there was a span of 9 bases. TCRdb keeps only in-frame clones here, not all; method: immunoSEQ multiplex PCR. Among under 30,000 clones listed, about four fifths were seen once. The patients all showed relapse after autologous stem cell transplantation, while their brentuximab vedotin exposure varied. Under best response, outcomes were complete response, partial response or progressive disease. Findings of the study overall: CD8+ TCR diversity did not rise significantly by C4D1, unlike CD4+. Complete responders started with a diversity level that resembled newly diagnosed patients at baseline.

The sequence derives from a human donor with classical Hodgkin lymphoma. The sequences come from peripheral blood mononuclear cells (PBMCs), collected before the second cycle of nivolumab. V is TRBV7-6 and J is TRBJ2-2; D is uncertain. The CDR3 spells CASSLESFSNTGELFF. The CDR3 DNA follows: TGTGCCAGCAGCTTAGAATCCTTCTCGAACACCGGGGAGCTGTTTTTT. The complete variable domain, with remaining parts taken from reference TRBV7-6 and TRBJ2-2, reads GAGVSQSPRYKVTKRGQDVALRCDPISGHVSLYWYRQALGQGPEFLTYFNYEAQQDKSGLPNDRFSAERPEGSISTLTIQRTEQRDSAMYRCASSLESFSNTGELFFGEGSRLTVL.